This T cell receptor (beta chain) originates from a study of T cell responses to AZD1222 COVID-19 vaccine. General study findings and limits: Spike-specific TCR breadth rose after two AZD1222 doses, and depth rose as well. A mostly white British donor set with more females was recruited, and clonal diversity was possibly underestimated.

On this clone itself: Its antigen is unknown.

Germline values: CDR1 SEHNR, CDR2 FQNEAQ (reference sequence). The CDR3 is 15 amino acids. V lost 3 bases and J lost 3, with 13 bases in between. Data came from immunoSEQ multiplex PCR; TCRdb stores just in-frame clones and leaves some out. The table lists hundreds of thousands of clones, roughly 93% of them singletons. V gene TRBV7-9 combines with J gene TRBJ2-3, with D perhaps TRBD2 (6 bases). Specimen: peripheral blood, collected 28 days after the second AZD1222 dose. This sequence originates from an adult who received the AZD1222 COVID-19 vaccine. CDR3 sequence reads: CASSFGGRGTDTQYF. CDR3 coding DNA: TGTGCCAGCAGCTTCGGAGGGAGAGGGACAGATACGCAGTATTTT.